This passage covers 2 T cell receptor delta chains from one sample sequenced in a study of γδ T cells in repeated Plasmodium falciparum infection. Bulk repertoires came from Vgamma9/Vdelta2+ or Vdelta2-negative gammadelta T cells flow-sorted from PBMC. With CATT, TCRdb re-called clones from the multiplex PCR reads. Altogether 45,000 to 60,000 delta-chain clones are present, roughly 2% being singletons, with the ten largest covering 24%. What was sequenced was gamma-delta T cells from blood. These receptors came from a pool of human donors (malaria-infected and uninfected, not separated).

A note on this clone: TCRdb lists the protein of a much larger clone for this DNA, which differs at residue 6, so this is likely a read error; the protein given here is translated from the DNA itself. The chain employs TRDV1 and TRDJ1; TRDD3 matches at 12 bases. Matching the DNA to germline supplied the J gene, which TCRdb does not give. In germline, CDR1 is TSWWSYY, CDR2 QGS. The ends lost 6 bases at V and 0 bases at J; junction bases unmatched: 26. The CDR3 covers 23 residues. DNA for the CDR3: TGTGCTCTTGGTACTCCTTTTCTGACTGGGGGATACCCCCCCCGTACGTACACCGATAAACTCATCTTT. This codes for CALGTPFLTGGYPPRTYTDKLIF.

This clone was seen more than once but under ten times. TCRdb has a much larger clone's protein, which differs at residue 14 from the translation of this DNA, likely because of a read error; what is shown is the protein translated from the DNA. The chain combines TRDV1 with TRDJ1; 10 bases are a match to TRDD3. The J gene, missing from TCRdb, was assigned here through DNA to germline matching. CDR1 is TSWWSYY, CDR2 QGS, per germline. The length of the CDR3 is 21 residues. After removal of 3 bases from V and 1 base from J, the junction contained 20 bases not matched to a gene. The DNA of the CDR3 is TGTGCTCTTGGGGACCACTTCCTTATTCTTGGGGGATACCAGGGCACCGATAAACTCATCTTT. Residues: CALGDHFLILGGYQGTDKLIF.